Each of the 10 T cell receptor beta chains below was sequenced from the same sample in a study of T cell clonality in common variable immunodeficiency. Data came from immunoSEQ multiplex PCR; TCRdb stores just in-frame clones and leaves some out. This set yields about 39,000 clones and no singletons; the top ten hold around 2.6%. Sequenced sample: peripheral blood mononuclear cells. These receptors originate from a person between 18 and 75 years old in good health.

Ten or more counts support this clone. The read halts 3 residues ahead of the CDR3 end, with the missing end drawn from the germline J gene. The gene calls are TRBV30 and TRBJ1-2; 7 bases map to TRBD1. Germline V gene data show CDR1 as GTSNPN and CDR2 as SVGIG (reference sequence). V shed 0 bases and J 4 bases; nucleotides not matched to a gene: 2. The CDR3 is 13 residues long. The CDR3 loop is CAWSVQGTYGYTF. The CDR3 DNA, read in part, is TGTGCCTGGAGTGTACAGGGGACCTATGGC. Together with reference TRBV30 and TRBJ1-2, the CDR3 gives the full variable domain: SQTIHQWPATLVQPVGSPLSLECTVEGTSNPNLYWYRQAAGRGLQLLFYSVGIGQISSEVPQNLSASRPQDRQFILSSKKLLLSDSGFYLCAWSVQGTYGYTFGSGTRLTVV.

A remark on this clone: The sequenced fragment ends 3 residues before the CDR3 boundary, so the rest is inferred from the germline J gene. V and J are TRBV7-2 and TRBJ1-1; D may be TRBD1 (5 bases). Germline V gene sequence: CDR1 SGHTA, CDR2 FQGNSA. The CDR3 length is 14 residues. V dropped 3 bases and J dropped 4 bases, with 12 bases sitting between them. The CDR3 region is CASSLRGATTEAFF. CDR3 DNA, as far as it was read: TGTGCCAGCAGCTTGCGAGGGGCGACCACTGAA.

This clone was picked up a small number of times. The missing CDR3 end, 3 residues past where the read stops, is filled in from the germline J gene. The chain carries TRBV19 and TRBJ1-2; D is uncertain. Germline V gene data show CDR1 as LNHDA and CDR2 as SQIVND (reference sequence). CDR3 length equals 16 residues. The DNA read from the CDR3 is TGTGCCAGTAGGGGTAGCGGGTCGCGCTCCTACAATGAC. It codes for CASRGSGSRSYND. In full, the CDR3 is CASRGSGSRSYNDYTF.

A note on this clone: The CDR3 goes on 3 residues after the read ends, and that part is filled in from the germline J gene. The V gene is TRBV7-9, the J gene TRBJ1-2; D is unresolved. The V gene's germline CDR1 is SEHNR and CDR2 FQNEAQ (reference sequence). CDR3 size: 14 residues. The CDR3 is CASSLSVTLNDYTF. Partial CDR3 DNA: TGTGCCAGCAGCTTATCGGTAACTCTCAACGAC.

This clone showed up many times. The read ends 3 residues early relative to the CDR3; the germline J gene fills the gap. The chain recombines TRBV29-1 with TRBJ2-1; D not resolved. Trimming took off 7 bases at V and 0 bases at J, with 13 bases between the two ends. The CDR3 runs to 14 residues. CDR1 and CDR2 (germline): SQVTM, ANQGSEA. CDR3 bases read: TGCAGCGCCTTAGCTTTCAGCTCCTACAATGAG. This codes for CSALAFSSYNE. The full CDR3 protein is CSALAFSSYNEQFF.

This clone was found a few times. The CDR3: CASSPDRGFGNTIYF. CDR3 DNA (partial): TGCGCCAGCAGCCCGGACAGGGGCTTTGGAAACACC. The J gene is TRBJ1-3, the V gene TRBV5-1, with 9 bases matching TRBD1. The CDR3 end falls 3 residues outside the read, so it is completed with the germline J gene. The CDR3 runs 15 residues. V gave up 4 bases and J gave up 3 bases; unmatched junction bases: 5. CDR1 and CDR2 from the germline V gene are SGHRS and YFSETQ.

In its sample, this clone was seen many times. CDR3 bases read: TGCGCCAGCAGTTGGGGCCCGACTAGCGGGCGGGAGACC. Residues: CASSWGPTSGRET. The CDR3 in full is CASSWGPTSGRETQYF. The rearrangement links TRBV5-1 to TRBJ2-5, with 10 bases aligning to TRBD2. The missing CDR3 end, 3 residues past where the read stops, is filled in from the germline J gene. Trimming cost V 5 bases and J 5 bases; bases outside gene matches: 12. In germline, CDR1 is SGHRS, CDR2 YFSETQ. This CDR3 is 16 amino acids long.

Ten or more counts support this clone. The DNA ends 3 residues before the CDR3 does, and the rest of the CDR3 is filled in from the germline J gene. The chain uses TRBV6-4 and TRBJ2-3, with 10 nucleotides matching TRBD2. Germline assignment: CDR1 MRHNA and CDR2 SNTAGT. This CDR3 is 16 amino acids long. V shed 4 bases and J 0 bases; nucleotides not matched to a gene: 4. CDR3 sequence reads: CASSGSTSGSTDTQYF. CDR3 DNA, as far as it was read: TGTGCCAGCAGTGGATCGACTAGCGGGAGCACAGATACG.

This clone was detected only a few times. With the read ending 3 residues before the CDR3 end, the germline J gene is used to fill in that end. The rearrangement uses TRBV5-4 and TRBJ2-1, with D unclear. The length of the CDR3 is 13 residues. V dropped 4 bases and J dropped 8 bases, with 13 bases sitting between them. The germline V gene encodes CDR1 SGHNT and CDR2 YYREEE (reference sequence). The sequenced part of the CDR3 DNA is TGTGCCAGCAGCAAGGGCCCCTTTGATGAG. The encoded protein is CASSKGPFDE. The full CDR3 protein reads CASSKGPFDEQFF.

This clone was observed at least ten times. The read comes to an end 3 residues before the CDR3 does, leaving the germline J gene to fill in the end. The chain has TRBV5-1 and TRBJ2-1, with 9 bases fitting TRBD1. V shed 4 bases, J shed 4 bases, and the junction held 3 bases outside the gene matches. The CDR3 is 14 residues long. Looked up from germline, CDR1 is SGHRS and CDR2 is YFSETQ. The DNA read from the CDR3 is TGCGCCAGCAGCACCGGGACAGGGTACAATGAG. Its translation is CASSTGTGYNE. The entire CDR3 is CASSTGTGYNEQFF.